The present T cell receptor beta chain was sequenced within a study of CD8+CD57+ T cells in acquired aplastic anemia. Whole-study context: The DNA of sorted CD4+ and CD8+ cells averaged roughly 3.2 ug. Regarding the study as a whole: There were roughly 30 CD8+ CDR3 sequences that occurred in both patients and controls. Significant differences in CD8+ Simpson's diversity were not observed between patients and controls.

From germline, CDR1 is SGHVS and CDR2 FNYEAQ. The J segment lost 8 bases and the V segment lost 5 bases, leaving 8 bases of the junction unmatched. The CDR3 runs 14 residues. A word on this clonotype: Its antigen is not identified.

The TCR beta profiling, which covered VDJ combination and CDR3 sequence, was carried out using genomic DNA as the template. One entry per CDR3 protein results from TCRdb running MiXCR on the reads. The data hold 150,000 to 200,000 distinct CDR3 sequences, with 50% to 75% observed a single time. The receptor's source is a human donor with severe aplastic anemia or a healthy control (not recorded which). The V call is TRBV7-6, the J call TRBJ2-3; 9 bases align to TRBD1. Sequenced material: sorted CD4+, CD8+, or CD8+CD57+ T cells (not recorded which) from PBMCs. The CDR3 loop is CASSLPGQGGTQYF. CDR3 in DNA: TGTGCCAGCAGCCTGCCGGGACAGGGTGGTACGCAGTATTTT.